The rows below give T cell receptor beta chains drawn from one sample of a study of regulatory T cells in long-lasting Graves disease. One entry per CDR3 protein, called by TCRdb with MiXCR from the multiplex PCR reads. The sample has some 400,000 distinct CDR3 sequences, under 15% seen once. This same sample was also part of a study on T cells in Graves' hyperthyroidism and ophthalmopathy.

This sample comprised peripheral blood mononuclear cells (PBMCs), obtained at new diagnosis, from a patient treated with antithyroid drugs. Receptors originate from a young woman with Graves disease. The CDR3 runs from the conserved cysteine through the conserved F or W.

V	J	length	CDR3
TRBV2	TRBJ1-2	15	CASSDYAGEDYGYTF
TRBV6-2/TRBV6-3	TRBJ2-7	14	CASSEGDSSYEQYF
TRBV11-2	TRBJ1-2	13	CASSSPGSYGYTF
TRBV12-3/TRBV12-4	TRBJ2-3	13	CASSFGPTDTQYF
TRBV20-1	TRBJ2-2	19	CSAMEGLAGGKGNTGELFF
TRBV24-1	TRBJ2-1	14	CATSSLVAYNEQFF
TRBV27	TRBJ2-7	19	CASSSWGSESSGGPYEQYF
TRBV14	TRBJ2-1	15	CASSQEGLIYNEQFF
TRBV2	TRBJ2-1	15	CASSEFSPARHEQFF
TRBV18	TRBJ1-4	17	CASSPRFHRGTNEKLFF
TRBV28	TRBJ1-4	15	CASSSPGQGEEKLFF
TRBV5-6	TRBJ1-4	14	CASSLTGLNEKLFF
TRBV7-7	TRBJ2-5	17	CASSLIGTRLAQETQYF
TRBV7-9	TRBJ2-1	14	CASSRAREGAEQFF
TRBV11-1	TRBJ1-1	14	CASSLGEGPTEAFF
TRBV9	TRBJ2-1	16	CASSVGGRALFNEQFF
TRBV2	TRBJ2-5	13	CASSEEFQETQYF
TRBV7-9	TRBJ1-1	14	CASSPLGANTEAFF
TRBV7-3	TRBJ2-1	12	CASSLGENEQFF
TRBV12-5	TRBJ2-3	13	CASGFDMENTQYF
TRBV11-2	TRBJ1-6	15	CASSLGPGGGSPLHF
TRBV7-2	TRBJ2-6	16	CASSFTRSSGANVLTF
TRBV11-2	TRBJ2-2	12	CASSLHPGELFF
TRBV13	TRBJ1-1	18	CASSLRARGQVPDTEAFF
TRBV3-1	TRBJ1-1	12	CASSQLGTEAFF
TRBV27	TRBJ1-1	13	CASSPRSSTEAFF
TRBV6-8	TRBJ1-5	17	CASSYRRQVYSNQPQHF
TRBV18	TRBJ1-1	14	CASSPAFGVPEAFF
TRBV7-2	TRBJ2-1	15	CASSLRTSGTDEQFF
TRBV5-1	TRBJ1-5	14	CASSLAGRAGPQHF
TRBV9	TRBJ2-3	17	CASSGDFVRPNTDTQYF
TRBV5-4	TRBJ2-2	18	CASSRPGTGAINTGELFF
TRBV20-1	TRBJ2-3	17	CSASSLAGLGQGDTQYF
TRBV7-9	TRBJ2-7	15	CASSLYREEGYEQYF
TRBV28	TRBJ2-2	19	CASRSPFGIQGPYTGELFF
TRBV20-1	TRBJ2-1	16	CSASGSPFLRHNEQFF
TRBV12-3/TRBV12-4	TRBJ2-1	14	CASSSRTSGREQFF